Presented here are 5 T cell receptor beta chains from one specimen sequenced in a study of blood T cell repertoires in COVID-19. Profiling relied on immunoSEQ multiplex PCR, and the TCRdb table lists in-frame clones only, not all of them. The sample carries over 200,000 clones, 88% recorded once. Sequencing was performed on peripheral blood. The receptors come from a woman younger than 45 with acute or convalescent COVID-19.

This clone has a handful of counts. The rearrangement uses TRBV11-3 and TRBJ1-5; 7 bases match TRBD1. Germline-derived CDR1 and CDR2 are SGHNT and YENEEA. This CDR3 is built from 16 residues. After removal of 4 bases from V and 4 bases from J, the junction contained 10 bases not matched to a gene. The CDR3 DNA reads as TGTGCCAGCAGCTCAAAGACAGGGCTCGATAATCAGCCCCAGCATTTT. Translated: CASSSKTGLDNQPQHF.

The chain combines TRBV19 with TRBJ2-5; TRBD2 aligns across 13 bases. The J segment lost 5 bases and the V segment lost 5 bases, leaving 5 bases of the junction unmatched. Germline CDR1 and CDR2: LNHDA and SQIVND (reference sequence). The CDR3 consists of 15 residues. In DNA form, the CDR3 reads TGTGCCAGTAGTCCAGAGACTAGCGGGAGGGAGACCCAGTACTTC. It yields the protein CASSPETSGRETQYF.

The CDR3 sequence: CASSLLGGGYNEQFF. CDR3 DNA sequence: TGTGCCAGCAGTTTACTCGGGGGAGGTTACAATGAGCAGTTCTTC. The chain carries TRBV27 and TRBJ2-1; D might be TRBD2 (6 bases). This CDR3 region has 15 residues. The V gene lost 2 bases and the J gene lost 4 bases, with 12 bases spanning the gap. Germline V CDR1 and CDR2: MNHEY, SMNVEV (reference sequence).

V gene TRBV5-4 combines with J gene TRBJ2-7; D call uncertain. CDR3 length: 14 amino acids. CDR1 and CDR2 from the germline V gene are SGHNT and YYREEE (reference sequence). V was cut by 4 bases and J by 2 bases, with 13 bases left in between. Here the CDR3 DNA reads TGTGCCAGCAGCCCCCCACCAACAACCTACGAGCAGTACTTC. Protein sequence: CASSPPPTTYEQYF. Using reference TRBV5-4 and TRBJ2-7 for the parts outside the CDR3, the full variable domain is ETGVTQSPTHLIKTRGQQVTLRCSSQSGHNTVSWYQQALGQGPQFIFQYYREEENGRGNFPPRFSGLQFPNYSSELNVNALELDDSALYLCASSPPPTTYEQYFGPGTRLTVT.

The CDR3 here is CASSLGLAVEQFF. The CDR3 region has the DNA TGTGCCAGCAGCCTCGGACTAGCTGTTGAGCAGTTCTTC. The rearrangement uses TRBV14 and TRBJ2-1; 8 nucleotides agree with TRBD2. From germline, CDR1 is SGHDN and CDR2 FVKESK. The ends lost 4 bases at V and 9 bases at J; junction bases unmatched: 5. The CDR3 is 13 residues long.